This T cell receptor (beta chain) was profiled in a study of blood T cells in healthy people across ages. About the study: Researchers report that template switching captured about one barcoded beta molecule per two T cells.

For the second PCR, which ran for roughly 7 to 11 cycles, a sample-barcoded 5' primer and a J-beta primer mix were used. TCRdb fed the 5' RACE reads into MiXCR, producing one record per CDR3 protein. Here the sample spans roughly 410,000 distinct CDR3 sequences, about 49% being singletons. As for this clonotype: The antigen is not known.

Study-wide results and limits: In older individuals, TCR beta diversity per million T cells was lower, falling roughly linearly with age.

The germline gives CDR1 SGHTA, CDR2 FQGNSA. Deletions cut 4 bases from V and 8 bases from J, with 13 bases between. This CDR3 contains 13 residues. Donors were healthy Caucasian individuals from Russia aged roughly 6 to 100. The sequence was collected from a man in his sixties in good health. What was sequenced was blood. The rearrangement links TRBV7-2 to TRBJ2-3, with D maybe TRBD2 (5 bases). The CDR3 protein is CASSSLDSGTQYF. The CDR3 region has the DNA TGTGCCAGCAGCTCACTAGATTCAGGTACGCAGTATTTT. The full variable domain, with the rest looked up from reference TRBV7-2 and TRBJ2-3, is GAGVSQSPSNKVTEKGKDVELRCDPISGHTALYWYRQSLGQGLEFLIYFQGNSAPDKSGLPSDRFSAERTGGSVSTLTIQRTQQEDSAVYLCASSSLDSGTQYFGPGTRLTVL.